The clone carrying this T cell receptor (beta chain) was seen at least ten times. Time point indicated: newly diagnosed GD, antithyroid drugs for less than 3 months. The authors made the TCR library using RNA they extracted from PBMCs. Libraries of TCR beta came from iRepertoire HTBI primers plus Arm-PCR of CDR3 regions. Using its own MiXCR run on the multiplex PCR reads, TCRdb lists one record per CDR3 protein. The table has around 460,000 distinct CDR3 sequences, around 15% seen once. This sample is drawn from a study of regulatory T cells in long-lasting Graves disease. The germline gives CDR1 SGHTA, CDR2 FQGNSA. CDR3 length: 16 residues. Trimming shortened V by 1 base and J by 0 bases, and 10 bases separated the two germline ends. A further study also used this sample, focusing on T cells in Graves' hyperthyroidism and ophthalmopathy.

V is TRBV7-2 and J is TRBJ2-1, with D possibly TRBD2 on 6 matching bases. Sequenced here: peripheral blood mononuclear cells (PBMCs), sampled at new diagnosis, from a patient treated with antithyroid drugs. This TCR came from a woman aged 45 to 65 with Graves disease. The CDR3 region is CASSLEAGTSYNEQFF. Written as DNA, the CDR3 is TGTGCCAGCAGCTTAGAGGCGGGGACCTCCTACAATGAGCAGTTCTTC.